This TCR beta chain emerged from a study of CD8 T cells in Susac syndrome. Random hexamers primed reverse transcription of roughly 0.45 to 1 ug RNA. TCRdb used MiXCR to reprocess the immunoSEQ multiplex PCR reads, holding one entry per CDR3 protein. The table records about 76,000 distinct CDR3 sequences, about 93% of them present only once. FACS was used to enrich TEMRA cells, whereas the CD8+ and CD4+ T cells were obtained by negative isolation. Germline lookup yields CDR1 DFQATT and CDR2 SNEGSKA (reference sequence). The CDR3 length is 14 residues. With V trimmed by 6 bases and J by 0 bases, 4 bases remained unmatched.

The sample consisted of CD8+ T cells from PBMCs. The TCR was taken from a human donor with Susac syndrome. The chain combines TRBV20-1 with TRBJ2-4; 8 bases align to TRBD1. The CDR3: CSAGQGLAKNIQYF. The CDR3 DNA sequence: TGCAGTGCCGGACAGGGTCTAGCCAAAAACATTCAGTACTTC.